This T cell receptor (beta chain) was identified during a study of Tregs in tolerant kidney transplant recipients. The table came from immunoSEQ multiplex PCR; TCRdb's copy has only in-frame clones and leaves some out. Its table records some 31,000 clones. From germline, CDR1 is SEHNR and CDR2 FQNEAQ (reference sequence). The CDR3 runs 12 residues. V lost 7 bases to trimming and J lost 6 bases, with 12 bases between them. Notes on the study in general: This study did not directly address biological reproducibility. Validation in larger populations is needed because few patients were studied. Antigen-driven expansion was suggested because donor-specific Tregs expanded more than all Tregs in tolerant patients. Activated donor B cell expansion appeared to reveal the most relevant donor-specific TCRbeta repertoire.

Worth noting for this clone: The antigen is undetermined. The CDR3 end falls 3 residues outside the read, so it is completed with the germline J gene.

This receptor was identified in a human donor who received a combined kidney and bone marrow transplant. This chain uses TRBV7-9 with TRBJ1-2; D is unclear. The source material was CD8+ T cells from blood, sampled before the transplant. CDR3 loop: CASTLVINGYTF. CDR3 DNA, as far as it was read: TGTGCCAGCACCCTAGTCATTAATGGC.